This entry lists 9 T cell receptor beta chains sequenced from one sample in a study of cytomegalovirus exposure and HLA in healthy donors. PCR amplification relied on 60 Vbeta primers (plus 13 Jbeta primers). The method was immunoSEQ multiplex PCR; TCRdb's version includes in-frame clones alone and lacks a portion of them. The table shows 150,000 to 200,000 clones, with approximately 80% occurring only once. The sample was PBMCs. These receptors were taken from a middle-aged woman in good health and CMV-seropositive.

This clone was detected once. V is TRBV13 and J is TRBJ2-4; a possible D gene is TRBD1 (6 bases). Germline values: CDR1 PRHDT, CDR2 FYEKMQ (reference sequence). The CDR3 spans 16 residues. V was clipped by 4 bases and J by 2 bases, with 15 bases between them. This chain's CDR3 is CASSSRQVATKNIQYF. CDR3 DNA: TGTGCCAGCAGCTCCAGACAGGTTGCAACCAAAAACATTCAGTACTTC.

This clone appeared a few times. The V and J genes are TRBV19 and TRBJ1-1, with a tentative D call TRBD1 (6 bases). The CDR3 contains 13 residues. Germline V gene sequence: CDR1 LNHDA, CDR2 SQIVND (reference sequence). V lost 3 bases, J lost 11 bases, and 16 bases lay in between. The CDR3 DNA follows: TGTGCCAGTAGTATCGACAGGTCGTCCAGGGCTTTCTTT. This codes for CASSIDRSSRAFF.

Turning to this clone: This specimen includes other DNA sequences encoding the same CDR3. The V and J genes are TRBV5-4 and TRBJ1-2; the D is unclear. CDR1 SGHNT and CDR2 YYREEE come from the germline V gene (reference sequence). This CDR3 region has 11 residues. The CDR3 reads CASGPNYGYTF. The CDR3 DNA reads as TGTGCAAGCGGGCCTAACTATGGCTACACCTTC.

The V and J genes are TRBV5-6 and TRBJ2-2; D unresolved. Trimming left V 0 bases short and J 0 bases short, with 6 bases between. The CDR3 loop spans 15 amino acids. Germline V gene lookup returns CDR1 SGHDT and CDR2 YYEEEE. The CDR3: CASSLATANTGELFF. CDR3 sequence (DNA): TGTGCCAGCAGCTTGGCCACGGCGAACACCGGGGAGCTGTTTTTT.

CDR3 region: CASSSGGTSGGASYNEQFF. The CDR3 nucleotides are TGTGCCAGCAGCTCAGGGGGGACTAGCGGGGGGGCGTCCTACAATGAGCAGTTCTTC. This chain joins TRBV5-4 and TRBJ2-1; 16 nucleotides line up with TRBD2. The V gene's germline CDR1 is SGHNT and CDR2 YYREEE (reference sequence). The J segment lost 1 base and the V segment lost 3 bases, leaving 7 bases of the junction unmatched. This CDR3 spans 19 amino acids.

This clone occurred once. This chain connects TRBV2 to TRBJ1-1; 8 positions match TRBD1. With 6 bases clipped from V and 1 base from J, the junction kept 7 bases outside the gene matches. CDR1 is SNHLY and CDR2 is FYNNEI in the germline V gene. The CDR3 is 15 residues long. In DNA form, the CDR3 reads TGTGCCAGCAGGAGGGTTACAGGGGGGAACACTGAAGCTTTCTTT. Translated: CASRRVTGGNTEAFF.

The V call is TRBV7-2, the J call TRBJ1-3; D might be TRBD1 (5 bases). The V gene lost 1 base and the J gene lost 4 bases, with 8 bases spanning the gap. From germline, CDR1 is SGHTA and CDR2 FQGNSA. The CDR3 has 14 amino acids. The CDR3 sequence is CASSLVGGGNTIYF. The CDR3 nucleotides read TGTGCCAGCAGCTTAGTGGGGGGGGGAAACACCATATATTTT.

V is TRBV30 and J is TRBJ1-2, with no clear D. CDR3 size: 15 residues. The V end was cut by 5 bases, the J end by 5 bases, with 21 bases between. Germline values: CDR1 GTSNPN, CDR2 SVGIG (reference sequence). The CDR3 loop reads CAWGAPGITRYGYTF. CDR3 DNA: TGTGCCTGGGGAGCCCCAGGAATCACTAGGTATGGCTACACCTTC.

This clone was seen a handful of times. CDR3 amino acids: CASSFTGKDQPQHF. The CDR3 bases are TGTGCCAGCAGCTTTACAGGGAAGGATCAGCCCCAGCATTTT. The chain is built from TRBV7-2 and TRBJ1-5; weak D call: TRBD1 (6 bases). The CDR3 runs to 14 residues. The germline gives CDR1 SGHTA, CDR2 FQGNSA. Trimming stripped 3 bases from V and 5 bases from J, with 11 bases between.